This TCR beta chain derives from a study of immune evolution from preneoplasia to lung adenocarcinoma. Across the study: HLA loss of heterozygosity: over 5.5% AIS, over 12% MIA, about 30% ADC, none AAH.

The data were produced by immunoSEQ multiplex PCR, yet TCRdb's version contains in-frame clones alone and is incomplete. The table records roughly 3,900 clones, around 82% of them present only once. The junction had 9 bases not matched to a gene; V was cut back by 6 bases and J by 5 bases. The CDR3 is 16 amino acids. Germline V gene lookup returns CDR1 KGHSH and CDR2 LQKENI. On this clone itself: No antigen is known for it.

Study outcomes and limitations: Later-stage lesions appeared to have more T cells, more diversity, less clonality. Normal lung had the highest top T cell clone frequencies.

Sequences were obtained from FFPE invasive lung adenocarcinoma tissue. The origin of this receptor is a person between 65 and 80 years old with invasive lung adenocarcinoma. Some clones in this sample may be carry-over from other donors' samples. V and J are TRBV18 and TRBJ2-5; 13 bases are shared with TRBD2. The CDR3 protein is CASSVGLAGAAETQYF. CDR3 DNA sequence: TGTGCCAGCTCGGTAGGACTAGCGGGAGCCGCGGAGACCCAGTACTTC.